This T cell receptor (beta chain) originates from a study of siplizumab effects on memory and regulatory T cells. CDR3 length equals 15 residues. Germline assignment: CDR1 LGHNA and CDR2 YSLEER. J gave up 1 base and V 8 bases, and 9 bases lay outside the gene matches. Overall study results and limits: Siplizumab led to significantly less abundant alloreactive sequences that could be traced back to unstimulated CD4+ memory cells. Memory cells seemed less diverse than naive T cells, which seemed major alloresponse contributors. The authors did not confirm suppressive function in proliferating Tregs from siplizumab cultures. No naive or memory phenotype could be assigned to roughly 75-96% of proliferating clones.

Sequenced by immunoSEQ multiplex PCR; TCRdb stores in-frame clones only, minus some. The table lists around 100,000 clones, about 91% of them singletons. Notes on this clone: What it recognizes is unknown.

The sequencing sample was made of CD4+ T cells sorted from blood. V gene TRBV4-3 combines with J gene TRBJ1-1; 8 bases align to TRBD1. The source of this sequence is a human donor in good health. CDR3 nucleotides: TGCGCCAGCGGGCAGGGGGCGAGAGGGAACACTGAAGCTTTCTTT. It is translated as CASGQGARGNTEAFF.